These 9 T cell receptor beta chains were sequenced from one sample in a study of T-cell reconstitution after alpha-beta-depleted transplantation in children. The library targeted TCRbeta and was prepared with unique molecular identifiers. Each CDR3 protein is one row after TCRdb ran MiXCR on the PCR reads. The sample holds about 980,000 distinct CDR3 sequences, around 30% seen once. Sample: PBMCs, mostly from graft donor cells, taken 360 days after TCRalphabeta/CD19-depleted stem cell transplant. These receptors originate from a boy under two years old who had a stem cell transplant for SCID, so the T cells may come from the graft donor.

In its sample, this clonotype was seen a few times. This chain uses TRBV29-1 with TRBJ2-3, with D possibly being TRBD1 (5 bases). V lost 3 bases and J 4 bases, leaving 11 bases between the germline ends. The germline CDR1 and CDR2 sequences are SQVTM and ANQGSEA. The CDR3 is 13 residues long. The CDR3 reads CSVDRVYADTQYF. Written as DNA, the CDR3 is TGCAGCGTTGACAGGGTCTACGCAGATACGCAGTATTTT.

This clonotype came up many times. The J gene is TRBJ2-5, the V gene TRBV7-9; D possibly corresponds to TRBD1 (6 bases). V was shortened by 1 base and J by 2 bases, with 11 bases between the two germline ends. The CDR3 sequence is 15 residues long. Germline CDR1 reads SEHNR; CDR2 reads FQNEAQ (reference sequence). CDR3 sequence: CASSLVGTNQETQYF. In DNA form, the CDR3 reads TGTGCCAGCAGCTTAGTTGGGACAAATCAAGAGACCCAGTACTTC.

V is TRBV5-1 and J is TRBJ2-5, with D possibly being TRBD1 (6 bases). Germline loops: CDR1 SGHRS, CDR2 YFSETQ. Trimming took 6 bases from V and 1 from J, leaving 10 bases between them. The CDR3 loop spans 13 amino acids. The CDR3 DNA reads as TGCGCCAGCACCACAGGGACCCAAGAGACCCAGTACTTC. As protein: CASTTGTQETQYF.

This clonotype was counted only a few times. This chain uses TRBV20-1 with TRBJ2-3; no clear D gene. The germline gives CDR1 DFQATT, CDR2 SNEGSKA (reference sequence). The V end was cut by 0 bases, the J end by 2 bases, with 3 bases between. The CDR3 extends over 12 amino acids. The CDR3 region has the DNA TGCAGTGCTAGAGAATTCACAGATACGCAGTATTTT. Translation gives CSAREFTDTQYF.

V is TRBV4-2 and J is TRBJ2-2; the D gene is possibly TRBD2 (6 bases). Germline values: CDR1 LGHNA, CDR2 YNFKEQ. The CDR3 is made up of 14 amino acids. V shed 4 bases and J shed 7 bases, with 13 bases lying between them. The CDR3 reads CASSPGGISGELFF. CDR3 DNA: TGTGCCAGCAGCCCTGGGGGGATCAGCGGGGAGCTGTTTTTT.

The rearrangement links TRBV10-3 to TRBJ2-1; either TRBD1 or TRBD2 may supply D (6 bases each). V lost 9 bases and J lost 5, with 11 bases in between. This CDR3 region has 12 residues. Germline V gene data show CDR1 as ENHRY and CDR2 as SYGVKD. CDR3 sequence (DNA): TGTGCCATTGCCCGGGGGCACAATGAGCAGTTCTTC. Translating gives CAIARGHNEQFF.

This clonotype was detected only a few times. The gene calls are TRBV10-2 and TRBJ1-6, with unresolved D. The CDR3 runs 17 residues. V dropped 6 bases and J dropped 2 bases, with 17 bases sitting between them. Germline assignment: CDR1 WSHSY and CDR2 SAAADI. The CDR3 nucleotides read TGCGCCAGCAGAACGCTGGGTGTGAAAGCCTATAATTCACCCCTCCACTTT. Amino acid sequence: CASRTLGVKAYNSPLHF.

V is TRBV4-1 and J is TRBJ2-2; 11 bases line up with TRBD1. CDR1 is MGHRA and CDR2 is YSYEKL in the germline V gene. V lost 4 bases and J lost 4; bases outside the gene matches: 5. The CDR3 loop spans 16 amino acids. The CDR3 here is CASSPGTGGSTGELFF. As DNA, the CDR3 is TGCGCCAGCAGCCCCGGGACAGGGGGGAGCACCGGGGAGCTGTTTTTT.

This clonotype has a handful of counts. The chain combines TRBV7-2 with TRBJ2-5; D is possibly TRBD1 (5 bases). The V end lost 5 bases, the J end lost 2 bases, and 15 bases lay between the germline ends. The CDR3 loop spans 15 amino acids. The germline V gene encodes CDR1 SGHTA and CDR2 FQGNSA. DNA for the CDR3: TGTGCCAGCAGCCTGGCCCTGACAGCTCAAGAGACCCAGTACTTC. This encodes CASSLALTAQETQYF.